This T cell receptor beta chain derives from a study of T cells in localized non-small cell lung cancer (dated by TCRdb to 2019 to 2021). Turning to the overall study: The study examined T cell repertoires in a few hundred patients with early-stage NSCLC and compared tumors with uninvolved tumor-adjacent lungs. The cohort was made up of some 240 treatment-naive NSCLC patients whose localized lung tumors had been resected. Of the NSCLC patients, around 130 were male and around 97 were female, and the mean age was around 66 years. Overall study results and their limits: Uninvolved tumor-adjacent lung showed the highest T cell clonality, higher than tumor, which suggests more focused antigenic responses in the adjacent lung. Because the study design was exploratory, TCR variables were selected using unadjusted p-values without false-discovery rate correction. A median of roughly 58 of the top 100 tumor clones were detected in paired uninvolved adjacent lung, and under 30 of these tumor clones were also found among the top 100 clones of the paired uninvolved adjacent lung. Because multi-region tumor sequencing was not done, intratumor heterogeneity could not be ruled out. Longer overall survival was associated with higher T cell density in blood, whereas shorter survival was associated with higher clonality in adjacent lung.

With regard to this clone: Its antigen is currently not known. One base away there is no much larger clone; base qualities are not given.

The immunoSEQ Assay was used to sequence TCR beta CDR3 regions from DNA. Under the source paper's analysis protocol: T cell density was computed as TCR beta template counts normalized to usable DNA estimated by amplifying housekeeping genes. Using the preseqR package, richness was estimated by extrapolating to 120,000 templates for tissue samples and 400,000 templates for PBMC samples. Clonality was calculated as one minus Pielou's evenness. Differential abundance testing on productive amino-acid clonotypes, with a minimum total count of 5 and an alpha of 0.1, was used to identify tissue-enriched TCRs. The Jaccard Index and the Morisita Overlap Index were used to measure repertoire overlap between compartments. GLIPH clustered TCR beta CDR3s with public tetramer-defined viral CDR3s; viral motifs required at least three viral sequences plus V-gene enrichment. TCRdb retrieved this table from immuneACCESS and kept in-frame rearrangements only. Not all clones are present; in checked studies, unresolved V genes account for under half, and no reason is known for the remainder. D and trimming come from the DNA, and the V and J calls and clone size come from that table. The sample records under 70,000 clones, 86% of which are singletons. The ten largest clones add up to approximately 5.2% of the sample.

At diagnosis, tumor, uninvolved tumor-adjacent lung and peripheral blood were collected and then preserved as a mix of FFPE and fresh-frozen material. For TCR repertoire profiling, blood samples were analyzed in the form of peripheral blood mononuclear cells. Trimming costs V 3 bases and J 0 bases, and their ends lie 11 bases apart. Via the germline V gene, CDR1 is SNHLY and CDR2 FYNNEI. Taken from cysteine to phenylalanine, the CDR3 has 15 residues. The only DNA kept is the CDR3, 45 bases in frame from the first base. The receptor comes from a woman between 40 and 69 years old with stage I lung adenocarcinoma. Specimen: peripheral blood, collected before any cancer treatment. The rearranged segments are TRBV2 and TRBJ2-5, with a tentative D gene TRBD1 over 5 matching bases. In nucleotide form, the sequence is TGTGCCAGCAGTGACCAGGGCTTGTACCAAGAGACCCAGTACTTC. This sequence encodes CASSDQGLYQETQYF.